These 30 T cell receptor beta chains originate from one sample sequenced in a study of T cell responses to AZD1222 COVID-19 vaccine. TCRdb keeps only in-frame clones here, not all; method: immunoSEQ multiplex PCR. The table lists 110,000 or so clones, about 91% of them singletons. The material was peripheral blood, obtained 28 days after the second AZD1222 dose. Receptors were obtained from an adult who received the AZD1222 COVID-19 vaccine.

This clone showed up just once. CDR3 loop: CASSLSWGGYTF. Written as DNA, the CDR3 is TGTGCCAGCAGCCTGAGCTGGGGAGGCTACACCTTC. The rearrangement joins TRBV5-8 to TRBJ1-2; D remains ambiguous. V was cut by 4 bases and J by 8 bases, with 12 bases left in between. Germline V CDR1 and CDR2: SGHTS, YDEGEE. The CDR3 is 12 residues long.

V gene TRBV6-1 combines with J gene TRBJ2-7; D may be TRBD1 (6 bases). Between the trimmed V and J ends, which lost 2 bases and 4 bases, there was a span of 24 bases. Germline V gene lookup returns CDR1 MNHNS and CDR2 SASEGT. This CDR3 is built from 18 residues. The CDR3 is CASSELAGATFRRYEQYF. CDR3 DNA sequence: TGTGCCAGCAGTGAATTGGCAGGGGCGACATTCCGAAGATACGAGCAGTACTTC.

CDR3: CASSQVNTYEQYF. CDR3 bases: TGTGCCAGCAGCCAAGTAAATACCTACGAGCAGTACTTC. V gene TRBV14 combines with J gene TRBJ2-7, with D unclear. The CDR3 consists of 13 residues. Germline CDR1 is SGHDN and CDR2 is FVKESK. V gave up 1 base and J gave up 2 bases, with 6 bases separating them. The full variable domain, in which reference TRBV14 and TRBJ2-7 provide the parts outside the CDR3, is EAGVTQFPSHSVIEKGQTVTLRCDPISGHDNLYWYRRVMGKEIKFLLHFVKESKQDESGMPNNRFLAERTGGTYSTLKVQPAELEDSGVYFCASSQVNTYEQYFGPGTRLTVT.

The V gene is TRBV2, the J gene TRBJ1-1; D is possibly TRBD1 (6 bases). In germline, CDR1 is SNHLY, CDR2 FYNNEI. The CDR3 is made up of 14 amino acids. Trimming removed 6 bases from V and 4 bases from J, with 15 bases in between. The CDR3 DNA sequence: TGTGCCAGCAGAAAACAGGGCGGGGTCACTGAAGCTTTCTTT. This translates into CASRKQGGVTEAFF. Drawing the rest from reference TRBV2 and TRBJ1-1, the complete variable domain is EPEVTQTPSHQVTQMGQEVILRCVPISNHLYFYWYRQILGQKVEFLVSFYNNEISEKSEIFDDQFSVERPDGSNFTLKIRSTKLEDSAMYFCASRKQGGVTEAFFGQGTRLTVV.

The chain employs TRBV7-8 and TRBJ1-3; D uncertain. The CDR3 is 14 amino acids. Deletions cut 3 bases from V and 0 bases from J, with 6 bases between. Germline-derived CDR1 and CDR2 are SGHVS and FQNEAQ. CDR3 coding DNA: TGTGCCAGCAGCTTGTTCATCTCTGGAAACACCATATATTTT. The encoded protein is CASSLFISGNTIYF.

This chain uses TRBV7-9 with TRBJ1-5; TRBD1 aligns across 10 bases. The CDR3 runs 15 residues. Germline CDR1 and CDR2: SEHNR and FQNEAQ (reference sequence). V shed 5 bases, J shed 1 base, and the junction held 2 bases outside the gene matches. For the CDR3, the DNA is TGTGCCAGCAGCCAGGGACAGGGGAGCAATCAGCCCCAGCATTTT. It translates to CASSQGQGSNQPQHF.

The chain uses TRBV21-1 and TRBJ1-1; no check of the table's D call, TRBD1, against the DNA was made. TRBV21-1 is labeled a pseudogene. CDR3 length equals 14 residues. CDR3 nucleotide sequence: TGTGCCAGCAGCACGCCGGGACAGAACACTGAAGCTTTCTTT. This gives the protein CASSTPGQNTEAFF.

This CDR3 reads CASSRHYEQYF. As DNA, the CDR3 is TGTGCCAGCAGTCGGCACTACGAGCAGTACTTC. V gene TRBV28 combines with J gene TRBJ2-7; D not resolved. The CDR3 loop spans 11 amino acids. Germline CDR1 and CDR2: MDHEN and SYDVKM. V was trimmed by 5 bases and J by 3 bases, leaving 5 bases between them.

V usage is TRBV18 and J usage is TRBJ1-1, with D unclear. The CDR3 consists of 14 residues. V shed 8 bases and J shed 0 bases, with 13 bases lying between them. Germline V gene data show CDR1 as KGHSH and CDR2 as LQKENI. The CDR3 bases are TGTGCCAGCGGTAGCCGGGTCTTGAACACTGAAGCTTTCTTT. It yields the protein CASGSRVLNTEAFF.

The chain joins TRBV5-4 to TRBJ2-7; TRBD1 matches at 7 bases. Losses at the gene ends were 1 base for V and 7 bases for J; bases not matched to a gene: 14. The germline CDR1 and CDR2 sequences are SGHNT and YYREEE (reference sequence). The CDR3 consists of 16 residues. DNA of the CDR3: TGTGCCAGCAGCTTGACTACAGGGGCCATCCGCGAGGAGCAGTACTTC. Amino acid sequence: CASSLTTGAIREEQYF.

This sequence joins TRBV19 and TRBJ1-4; 10 nucleotides line up with TRBD1. CDR3 length: 15 residues. Trimming took 5 bases from V and 6 from J; bases not matched to a gene: 6. The germline gives CDR1 LNHDA, CDR2 SQIVND (reference sequence). The CDR3 region is CASSPRTGGHEKLFF. For the CDR3, the DNA is TGTGCCAGTAGTCCACGGACAGGGGGTCATGAAAAACTGTTTTTT.

CDR3 DNA: TGTGCCAGCAGCAAGACAGTGGGGTCACCCCTCCACTTT. Protein product: CASSKTVGSPLHF. This chain connects TRBV28 to TRBJ1-6, with D tentatively TRBD1 (5 bases). V lost 6 bases and J 10 bases, leaving 13 bases between the germline ends. CDR1 is MDHEN and CDR2 is SYDVKM in the germline V gene. The CDR3 totals 13 residues.

CDR3 sequence: CASSRDSLYGYTF. CDR3 DNA: TGTGCCAGCAGCCGGGACAGCCTCTATGGCTACACCTTC. V is TRBV4-2 and J is TRBJ1-2; 7 bases line up with TRBD1. Per the germline V gene, CDR1 is LGHNA and CDR2 is YNFKEQ. The junction had 3 bases not matched to a gene; V was cut back by 4 bases and J by 4 bases. This CDR3 has 13 amino acids.

The rearrangement links TRBV28 to TRBJ1-5; D is unclear. V gave up 6 bases and J gave up 6 bases, with 9 bases separating them. The germline V gene has CDR1 MDHEN and CDR2 SYDVKM. This CDR3 is 12 amino acids long. The CDR3 nucleotides read TGTGCCAGCAGCCAGATTCCTCAGCCCCAGCATTTT. Protein product: CASSQIPQPQHF.

V usage is TRBV18 and J usage is TRBJ2-5; D gene uncertain. The V end was cut by 3 bases, the J end by 5 bases, with 13 bases between. The germline gives CDR1 KGHSH, CDR2 LQKENI. The CDR3 contains 14 residues. CDR3 DNA sequence: TGTGCCAGCTCACCCCCCGTCGGGCAGGAGACCCAGTACTTC. Its protein is CASSPPVGQETQYF.

With respect to this clone: Other DNA sequences from this sample encode an identical CDR3 as well. The chain is built from TRBV28 and TRBJ1-1; D is possibly TRBD1 (5 bases). From germline, CDR1 is MDHEN and CDR2 SYDVKM. V lost 5 bases to trimming and J lost 0 bases, with 16 bases between them. CDR3 length: 16 amino acids. The CDR3 coding sequence is TGTGCCAGCAGTCCCACTCAGGGTCTAATGAACACTGAAGCTTTCTTT. This translates into CASSPTQGLMNTEAFF.

V gene TRBV7-2 combines with J gene TRBJ1-6; D is unresolved. Trimming took off 1 base at V and 5 bases at J, with 9 bases between the two ends. This CDR3 contains 15 residues. The germline gives CDR1 SGHTA, CDR2 FQGNSA. For the CDR3, the DNA is TGTGCCAGCAGCTTAGGAGTTGGGGATAATTCACCCCTCCACTTT. Protein product: CASSLGVGDNSPLHF.

The chain links TRBV5-6 to TRBJ1-1; D uncertain. V was trimmed by 1 base and J by 3 bases, leaving 16 bases between them. The CDR3 spans 16 residues. Germline lookup yields CDR1 SGHDT and CDR2 YYEEEE. CDR3 in DNA: TGTGCCAGCAGCTTGTACCCGAAGGCCCGGGACACTGAAGCTTTCTTT. It encodes CASSLYPKARDTEAFF.

The chain combines TRBV24-1 with TRBJ2-7, with D unclear. This CDR3 is 15 amino acids long. Trimming pared 2 bases from V and 3 bases from J, leaving 13 bases between. Germline V lookup: CDR1 KGHDR, CDR2 SFDVKD. CDR3 bases: TGTGCCACCAGTGATTCCGGACCGAGATTCTACGAGCAGTACTTC. It is translated as CATSDSGPRFYEQYF.

J is TRBJ1-2 and V is TRBV20-1, with D unclear. The germline V gene encodes CDR1 DFQATT and CDR2 SNEGSKA (reference sequence). V was cut by 5 bases and J by 7 bases, with 8 bases left in between. CDR3 size: 10 residues. The CDR3 sequence: CSASTRGYTF. Written as DNA, the CDR3 is TGCAGTGCTTCTACACGTGGCTACACCTTC.

V is TRBV5-1 and J is TRBJ1-1; TRBD1 might be the D (6 bases). Germline CDR1 is SGHRS and CDR2 is YFSETQ. The CDR3 spans 16 residues. V lost 6 bases and J lost 1, with 19 bases in between. CDR3 loop: CASTLQTQGSNTEAFF. DNA of the CDR3: TGCGCCAGCACCCTCCAAACCCAGGGGTCGAACACTGAAGCTTTCTTT.

The genes are TRBV4-2 and TRBJ1-5, with D possibly matching TRBD1 (6 bases). Germline lookup yields CDR1 LGHNA and CDR2 YNFKEQ. V was cut by 1 base and J by 3 bases, with 10 bases left in between. This CDR3 comprises 15 residues. CDR3 region: CASSQGAGDNQPQHF. The CDR3 coding sequence is TGTGCCAGCAGCCAAGGGGCAGGGGACAATCAGCCCCAGCATTTT.

The chain carries TRBV5-1 and TRBJ2-3; TRBD1 agrees at 9 bases. Trimming cost V 0 bases and J 6 bases; bases outside gene matches: 5. Germline-derived CDR1 and CDR2 are SGHRS and YFSETQ. This CDR3 is 15 amino acids long. The CDR3 DNA reads as TGCGCCAGCAGCTTGGGGGACAGGGAGATGGATACGCAGTATTTT. Translating gives CASSLGDREMDTQYF.

The chain links TRBV7-9 to TRBJ2-5; TRBD2 matches 12 bases. Germline assignment: CDR1 SEHNR and CDR2 FQNEAQ (reference sequence). CDR3 length: 18 residues. After removal of 5 bases from V and 2 bases from J, the junction contained 12 bases not matched to a gene. The CDR3 region is CASSDVTSGGVWQETQYF. CDR3 DNA: TGTGCCAGCAGCGACGTGACTAGCGGGGGAGTTTGGCAAGAGACCCAGTACTTC.

The chain uses TRBV5-6 and TRBJ2-7; 7 bases are shared with TRBD2. CDR1 is SGHDT, CDR2 YYEEEE, per germline. V trimming: 4 bases; J trimming: 1 base; junction bases outside the gene matches: 5. This CDR3 is 14 amino acids long. CDR3 nucleotides: TGTGCCAGCAGCGGGAGGGCCCCTTCCTACGAGCAGTACTTC. It encodes CASSGRAPSYEQYF.

This chain connects TRBV6-5 to TRBJ1-5; 9 positions match TRBD1. The CDR3 has 15 amino acids. The germline V gene has CDR1 MNHEY and CDR2 SVGAGI. The V segment lost 9 bases and the J segment 7 bases; nucleotides outside the gene matches: 13. CDR3 amino acids: CASEGTGISGQPQHF. CDR3 nucleotide sequence: TGTGCCAGTGAAGGGACAGGGATATCGGGGCAGCCCCAGCATTTT.

The rearrangement joins TRBV10-3 to TRBJ1-5; D is unresolved. Trimming took 0 bases from V and 1 from J, leaving 7 bases between them. The CDR3 consists of 15 residues. Germline loops: CDR1 ENHRY, CDR2 SYGVKD. The CDR3 nucleotides read TGTGCCATCAGTGAGTCGTTGATCAGCAATCAGCCCCAGCATTTT. Its translation is CAISESLISNQPQHF.

The chain has TRBV25-1 and TRBJ1-6, with a tentative D call TRBD1 (5 bases). The CDR3 extends over 15 amino acids. The V and J ends lost 2 bases and 10 bases respectively, with 15 bases between them. Germline V gene sequence: CDR1 MGHDK, CDR2 SYGVNS. CDR3 sequence (DNA): TGTGCCAGCAGTGAAGTAAGGGGAAGTGGATCACCCCTCCACTTT. It codes for CASSEVRGSGSPLHF.

This clone was counted ten times or more. The chain carries TRBV6-1 and TRBJ1-1; TRBD1 might be the D (6 bases). V shed 3 bases and J shed 0 bases, with 8 bases lying between them. Germline assignment: CDR1 MNHNS and CDR2 SASEGT. CDR3 length equals 14 residues. CDR3 bases: TGTGCCAGCAGTGAGGGGGGGCTGAACACTGAAGCTTTCTTT. Protein sequence: CASSEGGLNTEAFF.

The V and J genes are TRBV2 and TRBJ1-5; 8 bases match TRBD1. The germline gives CDR1 SNHLY, CDR2 FYNNEI. This CDR3 has 14 amino acids. V trimming: 6 bases; J trimming: 6 bases; junction bases outside the gene matches: 7. CDR3 sequence reads: CASRLGQGGQPQHF. As DNA, the CDR3 is TGTGCCAGCAGACTAGGACAGGGTGGTCAGCCCCAGCATTTT.